A single sample gave rise to the 27 T cell receptor beta chains below, sequenced in a study of beta chain features in type 1 diabetes. Broader study findings: When Type 1 diabetes patients were examined, their TCRB CDR3s proved moderately but significantly shorter in all four CD4+ subsets.

Antigen specificity for these receptors is unknown. The isolated RNA, all of it, was reverse transcribed, so expressed TCRB transcripts were what got sequenced. Profiling relied on immunoSEQ multiplex PCR, and the TCRdb table lists in-frame clones only, not all of them. The top ten hold around 0.015% of the sample, which has fewer than 350,000 clones, over 12% seen once. Material for sequencing was naive CD4+ T cells from blood. The origin of the receptors is a man aged 18 to 35 with type 1 diabetes.

The V and J genes are TRBV5-4 and TRBJ2-1, with D maybe TRBD1 (6 bases). Per the germline V gene, CDR1 is SGHNT and CDR2 is YYREEE (reference sequence). The CDR3 length is 15 residues. Trimming pared 0 bases from V and 4 bases from J, leaving 11 bases between. The CDR3 region has the DNA TGTGCCAGCAGCTTGGTTCAGGGGAAGTACAATGAGCAGTTCTTC. As protein: CASSLVQGKYNEQFF.

This rearrangement joins TRBV5-1 to TRBJ2-6; D remains unclear. The V end lost 0 bases, the J end lost 0 bases, and 7 bases lay between the germline ends. Germline V lookup: CDR1 SGHRS, CDR2 YFSETQ. This CDR3 has 16 residues. The CDR3 region is CASSLGLYSGANVLTF. The CDR3 DNA reads as TGCGCCAGCAGCTTGGGCCTATACTCTGGGGCCAACGTCCTGACTTTC.

This clone turned up a few times. The CDR3: CASSPPTRDQPQHF. The CDR3, as DNA: TGTGCCAGCAGTCCTCCTACCAGGGATCAGCCCCAGCATTTT. The rearrangement uses TRBV6-6 and TRBJ1-5, with D possibly matching TRBD1 (5 bases). This CDR3 is 14 amino acids long. CDR1 MNHNY and CDR2 SVGAGI come from the germline V gene (reference sequence). The V and J ends lost 5 bases and 5 bases respectively, with 13 bases between them.

This clone was counted a few times. The chain has TRBV7-2 and TRBJ1-1; D is unclear. This CDR3 spans 14 amino acids. The ends were cut back, 3 bases at V and 2 bases at J, with 10 bases in the middle. The germline gives CDR1 SGHTA, CDR2 FQGNSA. The CDR3 loop is CASSLGVVNTEAFF. CDR3 DNA: TGTGCCAGCAGCTTGGGAGTGGTCAACACTGAAGCTTTCTTT.

This clone was seen more than once but under ten times. The rearrangement uses TRBV7-2 and TRBJ2-1; D is unclear. CDR1 SGHTA and CDR2 FQGNSA come from the germline V gene. There are 12 residues in the CDR3. Trimming pared 10 bases from V and 2 bases from J, leaving 9 bases between. CDR3 sequence reads: CATGLAYNEQFF. The DNA of the CDR3 is TGTGCCACCGGTCTGGCCTACAATGAGCAGTTCTTC.

The rearrangement uses TRBV7-2 and TRBJ2-5; the D gene is possibly TRBD2 (7 bases). Germline V gene sequence: CDR1 SGHTA, CDR2 FQGNSA. Trimming removed 6 bases from V and 1 base from J, with 12 bases in between. The CDR3 sequence is 14 residues long. CDR3 in amino acids: CASRPGGGQETQYF. CDR3 in DNA: TGTGCCAGCAGGCCGGGGGGCGGCCAAGAGACCCAGTACTTC.

The genes are TRBV5-1 and TRBJ2-5; possible D gene TRBD1, 5 bases. Germline values: CDR1 SGHRS, CDR2 YFSETQ. This CDR3 has 12 amino acids. With 5 bases removed from V and 2 bases from J, the gap between germline ends came to 7 bases. CDR3 protein: CASRTDQETQYF. CDR3 DNA sequence: TGCGCCAGCAGGACAGATCAAGAGACCCAGTACTTC.

This clone was seen only a few times. The chain employs TRBV15 and TRBJ2-7; D is uncertain. This CDR3 contains 13 residues. Germline CDR1 and CDR2: LNHNV and YYDKDF (reference sequence). Trimming took 1 base from V and 7 from J, leaving 11 bases between them. The CDR3: CATSRAVIGEQYF. CDR3 sequence (DNA): TGTGCCACCAGCAGAGCGGTGATTGGTGAGCAGTACTTC.

This clone was found a few times. The gene calls are TRBV19 and TRBJ1-1, with D possibly being TRBD1 (6 bases). V lost 0 bases and J lost 1, with 6 bases in between. Per germline, CDR1 LNHDA and CDR2 SQIVND (reference sequence). This CDR3 has 14 amino acids. The CDR3 sequence is CASSIEGQNTEAFF. The CDR3 DNA reads TGTGCCAGTAGTATAGAGGGACAGAACACTGAAGCTTTCTTT.

This clone was observed a few times. This chain links TRBV7-2 with TRBJ2-5, with 7 bases fitting TRBD1. The germline gives CDR1 SGHTA, CDR2 FQGNSA. This CDR3 region has 15 residues. J lost 3 bases, V lost 5 bases, and 9 bases had no gene match. The CDR3 coding sequence is TGTGCCAGCAGCCCACAGGGGACAGTAGAAGAGACCCAGTACTTC. Protein: CASSPQGTVEETQYF.

V and J are TRBV5-5 and TRBJ2-5, with D perhaps TRBD2 (7 bases). V lost 2 bases and J lost 3, with 17 bases in between. Germline V gene lookup returns CDR1 SGHKS and CDR2 YYEKEE (reference sequence). There are 16 residues in the CDR3. CDR3 protein: CASSFFSRGPKETQYF. The CDR3 coding sequence is TGTGCCAGCAGCTTTTTCTCGCGGGGGCCCAAAGAGACCCAGTACTTC. Combining the CDR3 with reference TRBV5-5 and TRBJ2-5 gives the whole variable domain DAGVTQSPTHLIKTRGQQVTLRCSPISGHKSVSWYQQVLGQGPQFIFQYYEKEERGRGNFPDRFSARQFPNYSSELNVNALLLGDSALYLCASSFFSRGPKETQYFGPGTRLLVL.

This clone was picked up a small number of times. The DNA for the CDR3 is TGTGCCAGCTCACCTAGCGGGGGAGGAGAGACCCAGTACTTC. Translated: CASSPSGGGETQYF. The gene calls are TRBV18 and TRBJ2-5; 9 bases align to TRBD2. The V and J ends lost 3 bases and 4 bases, in that order; junction bases with no gene match: 3. The germline V gene encodes CDR1 KGHSH and CDR2 LQKENI. This CDR3 has 14 residues.

The V and J genes are TRBV18 and TRBJ2-5, with TRBD2 as a possible D gene (5 bases). V was clipped by 0 bases and J by 4 bases, with 18 bases between them. The length of the CDR3 is 17 residues. CDR1 is KGHSH, CDR2 LQKENI, per germline. DNA of the CDR3: TGTGCCAGCTCACCACCGGGCAAAGTACTAGGAGGAGAGACCCAGTACTTC. Protein sequence: CASSPPGKVLGGETQYF.

This clone has a handful of counts. The chain joins TRBV11-2 to TRBJ2-6; D may be TRBD1 (6 bases). Trimming took off 1 base at V and 2 bases at J, with 12 bases between the two ends. Germline-derived CDR1 and CDR2 are SGHAT and FQNNGV. The length of the CDR3 is 17 residues. The CDR3 is CASSLVVAGAGANVLTF. CDR3 nucleotides: TGTGCCAGCAGCTTAGTGGTAGCAGGGGCTGGGGCCAACGTCCTGACTTTC.

The rearrangement links TRBV11-2 to TRBJ2-1, with D possibly being TRBD1 (6 bases). Germline V CDR1 and CDR2: SGHAT, FQNNGV. CDR3 length: 16 amino acids. With 4 bases removed from V and 0 bases from J, the gap between germline ends came to 13 bases. Written as DNA, the CDR3 is TGTGCCAGCAGCTCTATCCAGGGGAGCTCCTACAATGAGCAGTTCTTC. This translates into CASSSIQGSSYNEQFF.

This clone was counted only a few times. The chain couples TRBV5-1 to TRBJ1-1; D gene ambiguous. V lost 5 bases and J 4 bases, leaving 12 bases between the germline ends. The germline V gene has CDR1 SGHRS and CDR2 YFSETQ. There are 13 residues in the CDR3. CDR3 amino acids: CASRARLSTEAFF. Here the CDR3 DNA reads TGCGCCAGCAGAGCCAGGCTCAGCACTGAAGCTTTCTTT.

This clone was observed a few times. The rearrangement uses TRBV30 and TRBJ2-3; D ambiguous. CDR1 GTSNPN and CDR2 SVGIG come from the germline V gene (reference sequence). This CDR3 has 14 amino acids. V lost 6 bases and J 6 bases, leaving 19 bases between the germline ends. The CDR3 DNA is TGTGCCTGTCGTACTTCCCCTTACGCGGATACGCAGTATTTT. It is translated as CACRTSPYADTQYF.

A few counts support this clone. This sequence joins TRBV28 and TRBJ1-6, with D perhaps TRBD1 (5 bases). CDR1 and CDR2 from the germline V gene are MDHEN and SYDVKM. V dropped 2 bases and J dropped 10 bases, with 12 bases sitting between them. The CDR3 loop spans 14 amino acids. CDR3: CASSLTGLLSPLHF. The CDR3 bases are TGTGCCAGCAGTTTAACAGGCTTGTTGTCACCCCTCCACTTT. The complete variable domain, with remaining parts taken from reference TRBV28 and TRBJ1-6, reads DVKVTQSSRYLVKRTGEKVFLECVQDMDHENMFWYRQDPGLGLRLIYFSYDVKMKEKGDIPEGYSVSREKKERFSLILESASTNQTSMYLCASSLTGLLSPLHFGNGTRLTVT.

The rearrangement joins TRBV6-5 to TRBJ1-2; the D is unclear. From germline, CDR1 is MNHEY and CDR2 SVGAGI. The CDR3 is 11 residues long. Trimming pared 7 bases from V and 4 bases from J, leaving 7 bases between. The DNA for the CDR3 is TGTGCCAGCAACCCAGGCTATGGCTACACCTTC. Amino acid sequence: CASNPGYGYTF.

V and J are TRBV9 and TRBJ1-4, with 9 bases matching TRBD1. The J segment lost 4 bases and the V segment lost 4 bases, leaving 5 bases of the junction unmatched. CDR1 SGDLS and CDR2 YYNGEE come from the germline V gene. The CDR3 has 15 residues. The CDR3 DNA is TGTGCCAGCAGCACCCCGACAGGGGGTAATGAAAAACTGTTTTTT. Protein: CASSTPTGGNEKLFF. Supplemented by reference TRBV9 and TRBJ1-4, the full variable domain reads DSGVTQTPKHLITATGQRVTLRCSPRSGDLSVYWYQQSLDQGLQFLIQYYNGEERAKGNILERFSAQQFPDLHSELNLSSLELGDSALYFCASSTPTGGNEKLFFGSGTQLSVL.

The J gene is TRBJ1-6, the V gene TRBV6-5; 8 nucleotides match TRBD1. The germline V gene has CDR1 MNHEY and CDR2 SVGAGI. This CDR3 region has 15 residues. J lost 10 bases, V lost 5 bases, and 10 bases had no gene match. CDR3 sequence: CASSPTAGGNSPLHF. CDR3 nucleotides: TGTGCCAGCAGTCCCACCGCAGGGGGCAACTCACCCCTCCACTTT.

This sequence joins TRBV28 and TRBJ2-1; 11 nucleotides line up with TRBD2. Unmatched junction bases numbered 12, after V lost 6 bases and J lost 5 bases. The germline CDR1 and CDR2 sequences are MDHEN and SYDVKM. The CDR3 spans 17 residues. Here the CDR3 DNA reads TGTGCCAGCAGCGACCTGGGACTAGCGGATCGTAACAATGAGCAGTTCTTC. It is translated as CASSDLGLADRNNEQFF.

The CDR3 DNA reads as TGTGCCAGCAGCTCCCGAGCAGGGGGAAACGACGAGCAGTACTTC. As protein: CASSSRAGGNDEQYF. This chain connects TRBV11-2 to TRBJ2-7, with 7 bases matching TRBD1. CDR3 length: 15 residues. CDR1 is SGHAT, CDR2 FQNNGV, per germline. With V trimmed by 4 bases and J by 5 bases, 11 bases remained unmatched.

The chain couples TRBV5-1 to TRBJ1-1, with TRBD1 identical over 7 bases. Germline V CDR1 and CDR2: SGHRS, YFSETQ. The CDR3 runs 15 residues. After removal of 0 bases from V and 5 bases from J, the junction contained 7 bases not matched to a gene. CDR3 coding DNA: TGCGCCAGCAGCTTGGTTTCAGGGGGAGGAACTGAAGCTTTCTTT. Its translation: CASSLVSGGGTEAFF.

This clone occurred a few times. The J gene is TRBJ1-5, the V gene TRBV18, with TRBD1 matching over 7 bases. Per germline, CDR1 KGHSH and CDR2 LQKENI. CDR3 length: 18 residues. After removal of 0 bases from V and 2 bases from J, the junction contained 10 bases not matched to a gene. The CDR3 DNA follows: TGTGCCAGCTCACCACCGGGCCCAGGGGGATCTCGCAATCAGCCCCAGCATTTT. Protein sequence: CASSPPGPGGSRNQPQHF.

The chain uses TRBV5-1 and TRBJ2-4; a weak D match, TRBD2 (6 bases). This CDR3 comprises 18 residues. Deletions cut 1 base from V and 0 bases from J, with 17 bases between. Germline V gives CDR1 SGHRS, CDR2 YFSETQ. The CDR3 spells CASSLYSRGSAAKNIQYF. Written as DNA, the CDR3 is TGCGCCAGCAGCTTGTATTCGCGGGGTTCGGCAGCCAAAAACATTCAGTACTTC.

This clone was counted a few times. The chain carries TRBV30 and TRBJ1-5; D remains ambiguous. V was shortened by 0 bases and J by 3 bases, with 6 bases between the two germline ends. Germline V lookup: CDR1 GTSNPN, CDR2 SVGIG (reference sequence). This CDR3 has 13 residues. The CDR3 loop is CAWSVGPNQPQHF. DNA for the CDR3: TGTGCCTGGAGTGTTGGGCCCAATCAGCCCCAGCATTTT.